This T cell receptor (beta chain) was obtained from a study of blood T cell repertoires in COVID-19. Study-level background: In each case, the material was cDNA or gDNA derived from T cells, B-cell-depleted T cells, or PBMCs.

Germline assignment: CDR1 SGDLS and CDR2 YYNGEE. The CDR3 is 17 residues long. Trimming took 4 bases from V and 2 from J; bases not matched to a gene: 13. Under the authors' procedure: Estimates of nucleated cell counts were drawn from the amplification of reference gene primers. Using immunoSEQ multiplex PCR, the repertoire was profiled, and TCRdb retains in-frame clones only, with some absent. V and J calls and clone size are copied from that table; D and trimming were computed from the DNA. The profile shows 110,000 to 150,000 clones, roughly four fifths of them singletons. Study members were between about 18 and 100 years old and lived in 24 US regions. Recovered Cohort 3 donors showed two negative PCRs, clearance, or symptom resolution.

This clonotype originated in a man in his fifties or sixties who had recovered from COVID-19. The chain is built from TRBV9 and TRBJ2-3; 7 bases fit TRBD2. The sequenced material came from PBMCs or T cells enriched from blood (not recorded which). CDR3 DNA: TGTGCCAGCAGCCCAGAGAGAGCGGGGAAGACCACAGATACGCAGTATTTT. Amino acids: CASSPERAGKTTDTQYF.